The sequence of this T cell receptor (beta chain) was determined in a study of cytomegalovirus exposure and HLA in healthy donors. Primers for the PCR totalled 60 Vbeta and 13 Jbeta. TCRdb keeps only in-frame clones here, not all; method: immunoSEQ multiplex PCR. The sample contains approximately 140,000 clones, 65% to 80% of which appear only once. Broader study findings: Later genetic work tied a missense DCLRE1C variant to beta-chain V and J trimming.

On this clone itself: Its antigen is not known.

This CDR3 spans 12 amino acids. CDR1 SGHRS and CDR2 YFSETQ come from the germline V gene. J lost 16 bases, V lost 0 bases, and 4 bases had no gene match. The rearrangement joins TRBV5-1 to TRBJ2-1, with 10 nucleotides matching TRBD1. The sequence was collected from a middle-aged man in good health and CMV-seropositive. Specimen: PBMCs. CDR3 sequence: CASSLDGTGEFF. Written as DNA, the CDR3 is TGCGCCAGCAGCTTGGATGGGACAGGGGAATTCTTC.